The present TCR beta chain was sequenced within a study of CD8 T cells in Susac syndrome. Overall study context: Patients with Susac syndrome were therapy-naive, taking corticosteroids, with some also receiving intravenous immunoglobulin, or taking intravenous immunoglobulin alone at the time their blood was drawn.

Recently defined diagnostic criteria for definite or probable disease were fulfilled by Susac syndrome patients. Negative isolation was used for CD8+ and CD4+ T cells, and FACS enrichment was applied to TEMRA cells. Germline V gene data show CDR1 as MGHRA and CDR2 as YSYEKL. The CDR3 contains 15 residues. The V end was cut by 0 bases, the J end by 5 bases, with 14 bases between. Random hexamers were used to reverse transcribe an amount of roughly 0.5 to 1 ug RNA. immunoSEQ multiplex PCR amplified TCR beta CDR3 across 54 Vbeta, 13 Jbeta. Each CDR3 protein is one row after TCRdb ran MiXCR on the immunoSEQ multiplex PCR reads. Among some 210,000 distinct CDR3 sequences, around 93% were seen once, and the ten largest hold approximately 0.15%.

The V gene is TRBV4-1, the J gene TRBJ2-7; possibly TRBD2 for D (5 bases). Specimen: CD4+ T cells from PBMCs. The clonotype originates from a human donor with Susac syndrome. CDR3 sequence: CASSQDWLLVHEQYF. CDR3 bases: TGCGCCAGCAGCCAAGATTGGTTACTAGTCCACGAGCAGTACTTC.